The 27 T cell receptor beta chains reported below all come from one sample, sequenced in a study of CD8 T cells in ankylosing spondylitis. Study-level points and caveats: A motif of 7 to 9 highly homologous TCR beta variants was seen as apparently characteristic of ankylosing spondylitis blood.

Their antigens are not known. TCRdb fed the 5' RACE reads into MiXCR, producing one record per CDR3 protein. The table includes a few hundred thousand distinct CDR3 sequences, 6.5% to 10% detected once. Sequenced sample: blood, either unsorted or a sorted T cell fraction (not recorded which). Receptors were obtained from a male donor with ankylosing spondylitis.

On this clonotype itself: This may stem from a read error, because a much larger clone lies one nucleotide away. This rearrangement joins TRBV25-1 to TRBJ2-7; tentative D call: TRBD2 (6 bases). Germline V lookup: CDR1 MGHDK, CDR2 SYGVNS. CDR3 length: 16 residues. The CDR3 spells CASSEYSRGSPYERYF. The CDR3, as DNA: TGTGCCAGCAGTGAATATTCGCGGGGTAGCCCCTACGAGCGGTACTTC.

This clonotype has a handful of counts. The CDR3 protein is CASSHQEGGTDTQYF. In DNA form, the CDR3 reads TGCGCCAGCAGCCACCAGGAGGGAGGAACAGATACGCAGTATTTT. The chain has TRBV4-1 and TRBJ2-3; possibly TRBD2 for D (6 bases). The CDR3 length is 15 residues. Germline loops: CDR1 MGHRA, CDR2 YSYEKL. Trimming removed 3 bases at V and 3 bases at J, with 13 bases between.

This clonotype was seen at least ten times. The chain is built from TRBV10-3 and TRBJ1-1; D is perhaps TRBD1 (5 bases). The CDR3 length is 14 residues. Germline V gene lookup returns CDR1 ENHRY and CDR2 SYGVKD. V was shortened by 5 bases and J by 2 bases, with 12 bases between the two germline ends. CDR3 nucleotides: TGTGCCATCAGTCTAGAGAGGGGCAACACTGAAGCTTTCTTT. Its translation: CAISLERGNTEAFF.

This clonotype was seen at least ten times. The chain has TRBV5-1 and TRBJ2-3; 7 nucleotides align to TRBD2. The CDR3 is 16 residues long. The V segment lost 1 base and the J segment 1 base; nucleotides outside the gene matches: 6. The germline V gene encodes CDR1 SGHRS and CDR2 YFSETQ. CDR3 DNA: TGCGCCAGCAGCTTGAGGGGAGGGCCTGGCACAGATACGCAGTATTTT. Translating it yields CASSLRGGPGTDTQYF.

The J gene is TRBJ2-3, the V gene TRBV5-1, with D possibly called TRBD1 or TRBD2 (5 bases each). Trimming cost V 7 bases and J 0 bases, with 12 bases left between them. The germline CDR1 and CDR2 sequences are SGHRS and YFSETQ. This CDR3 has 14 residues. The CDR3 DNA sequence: TGCGCCAGCGGGACGGAAAGTAGCACAGATACGCAGTATTTT. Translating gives CASGTESSTDTQYF.

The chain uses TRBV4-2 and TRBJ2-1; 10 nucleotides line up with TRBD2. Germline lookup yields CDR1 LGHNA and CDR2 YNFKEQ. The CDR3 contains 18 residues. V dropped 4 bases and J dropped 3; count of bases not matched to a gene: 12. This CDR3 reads CASSRTYLAGDFYNEQFF. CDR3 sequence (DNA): TGTGCCAGCAGCCGAACCTATCTAGCGGGAGATTTCTACAATGAGCAGTTCTTC.

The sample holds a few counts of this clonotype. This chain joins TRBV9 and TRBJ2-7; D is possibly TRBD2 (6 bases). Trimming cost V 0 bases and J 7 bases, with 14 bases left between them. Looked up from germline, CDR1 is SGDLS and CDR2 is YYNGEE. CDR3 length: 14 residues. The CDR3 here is CASSVAGTSWEQYF. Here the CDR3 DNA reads TGTGCCAGCAGCGTAGCCGGGACTTCATGGGAGCAGTACTTC.

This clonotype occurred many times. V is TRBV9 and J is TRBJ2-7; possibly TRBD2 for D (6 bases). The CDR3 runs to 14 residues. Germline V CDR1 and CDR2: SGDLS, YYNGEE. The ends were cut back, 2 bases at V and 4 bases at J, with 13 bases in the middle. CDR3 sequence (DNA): TGTGCCAGCAGCGTTTTCTGGGAGGATTACGAGCAGTACTTC. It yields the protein CASSVFWEDYEQYF. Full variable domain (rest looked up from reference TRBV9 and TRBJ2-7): DSGVTQTPKHLITATGQRVTLRCSPRSGDLSVYWYQQSLDQGLQFLIQYYNGEERAKGNILERFSAQQFPDLHSELNLSSLELGDSALYFCASSVFWEDYEQYFGPGTRLTVT.

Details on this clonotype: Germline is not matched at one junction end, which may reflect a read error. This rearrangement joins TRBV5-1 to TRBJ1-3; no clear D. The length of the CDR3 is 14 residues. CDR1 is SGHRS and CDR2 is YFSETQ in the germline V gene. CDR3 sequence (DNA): TGCGCCAGCAGCTTGTCCGTCTCTGGAAACACCACATATTTT. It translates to CASSLSVSGNTTYF.

The CDR3, as DNA: TGTGCCAGCAGCCAAAGTCGGGGACAGGGTTGGGGCTACACCTTC. It yields the protein CASSQSRGQGWGYTF. The chain employs TRBV4-2 and TRBJ1-2, with 9 nucleotides matching TRBD1. Per the germline V gene, CDR1 is LGHNA and CDR2 is YNFKEQ. Trimming removed 2 bases from V and 8 bases from J; junction bases left unmatched: 9. This CDR3 is 15 amino acids long.

The CDR3 DNA follows: TGTGCCAGCAGCCCCAGGCGGGGGGTCGATGAGCAGTTCTTC. This encodes CASSPRRGVDEQFF. The chain combines TRBV28 with TRBJ2-1; 8 bases match TRBD2. The germline CDR1 and CDR2 sequences are MDHEN and SYDVKM. Trimming took 6 bases from V and 8 from J; bases not matched to a gene: 9. The CDR3 length is 14 residues.

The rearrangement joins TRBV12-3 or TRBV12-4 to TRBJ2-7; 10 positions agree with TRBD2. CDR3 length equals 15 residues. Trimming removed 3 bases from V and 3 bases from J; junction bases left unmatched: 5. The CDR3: CASSLGTSVGYEQYF. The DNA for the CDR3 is TGTGCCAGCAGTTTGGGGACTAGCGTAGGCTACGAGCAGTACTTC.

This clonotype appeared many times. The CDR3 reads CASSQVPETQYF. Written as DNA, the CDR3 is TGTGCCAGCAGCCAAGTTCCAGAGACCCAGTACTTC. V is TRBV14 and J is TRBJ2-5; D uncertain. With 1 base removed from V and 4 bases from J, the gap between germline ends came to 4 bases. The CDR3 spans 12 residues. CDR1 is SGHDN and CDR2 is FVKESK in the germline V gene.

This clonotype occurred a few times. CDR3 DNA sequence: TGCAGTGCTAGAGATCTCAGCGGGAGCCTTAGTACCGGGGAGCTGTTTTTT. Amino acid sequence: CSARDLSGSLSTGELFF. The chain combines TRBV20-1 with TRBJ2-2; 8 bases are shared with TRBD2. This CDR3 contains 17 residues. Germline V gives CDR1 DFQATT, CDR2 SNEGSKA (reference sequence). With 0 bases clipped from V and 5 bases from J, the junction kept 11 bases outside the gene matches.

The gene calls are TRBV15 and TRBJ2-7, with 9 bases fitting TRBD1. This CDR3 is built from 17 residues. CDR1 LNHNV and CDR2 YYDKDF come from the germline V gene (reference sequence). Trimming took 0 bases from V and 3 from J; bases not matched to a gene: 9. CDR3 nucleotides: TGTGCCACCAGCAGAGACGTCGGGACAGGGCCACTCTACGAGCAGTACTTC. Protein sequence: CATSRDVGTGPLYEQYF.

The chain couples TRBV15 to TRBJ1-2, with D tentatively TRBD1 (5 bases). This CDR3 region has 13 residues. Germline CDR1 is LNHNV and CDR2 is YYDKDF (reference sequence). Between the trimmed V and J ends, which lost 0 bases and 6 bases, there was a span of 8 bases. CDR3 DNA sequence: TGTGCCACCAGCAGAGATCCGGGGGATGGCTACACCTTC. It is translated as CATSRDPGDGYTF.

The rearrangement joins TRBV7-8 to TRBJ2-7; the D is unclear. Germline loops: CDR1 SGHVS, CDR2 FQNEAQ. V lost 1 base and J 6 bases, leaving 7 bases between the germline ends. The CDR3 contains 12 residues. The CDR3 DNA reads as TGTGCCAGCAGCTTAGTATTTTCCGAGCAGTACTTC. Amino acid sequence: CASSLVFSEQYF.

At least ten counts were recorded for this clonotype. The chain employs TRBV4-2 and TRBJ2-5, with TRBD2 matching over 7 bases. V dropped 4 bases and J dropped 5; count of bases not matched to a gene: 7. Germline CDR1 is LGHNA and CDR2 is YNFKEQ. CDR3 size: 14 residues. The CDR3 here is CASSPPVGGETQYF. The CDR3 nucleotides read TGTGCCAGCAGCCCCCCTGTCGGGGGGGAGACCCAGTACTTC.

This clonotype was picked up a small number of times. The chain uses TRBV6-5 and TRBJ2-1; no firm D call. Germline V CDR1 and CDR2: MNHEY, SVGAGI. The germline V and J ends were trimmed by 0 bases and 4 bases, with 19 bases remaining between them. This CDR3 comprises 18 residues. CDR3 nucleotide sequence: TGTGCCAGCAGTTACTCGAATAGGACCTATACATTTTACAATGAGCAGTTCTTC. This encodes CASSYSNRTYTFYNEQFF.

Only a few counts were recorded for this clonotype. DNA for the CDR3: TGTGCCAGCGTCTCATCAGGACTAGCGGGAGAACATGAGCAGTTCTTC. Its translation is CASVSSGLAGEHEQFF. The chain joins TRBV7-9 to TRBJ2-1; 13 nucleotides match TRBD2. The CDR3 consists of 16 residues. J lost 8 bases, V lost 8 bases, and 12 bases had no gene match. The germline V gene encodes CDR1 SEHNR and CDR2 FQNEAQ (reference sequence).

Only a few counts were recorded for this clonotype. For the CDR3, the DNA is TGCAGTGCCACGACCCGAGAGACCCAGTACTTC. The encoded protein is CSATTRETQYF. The chain couples TRBV20-1 to TRBJ2-5, with D uncertain. Germline V CDR1 and CDR2: DFQATT, SNEGSKA (reference sequence). The V gene lost 6 bases and the J gene lost 4 bases, with 9 bases spanning the gap. CDR3 size: 11 residues.

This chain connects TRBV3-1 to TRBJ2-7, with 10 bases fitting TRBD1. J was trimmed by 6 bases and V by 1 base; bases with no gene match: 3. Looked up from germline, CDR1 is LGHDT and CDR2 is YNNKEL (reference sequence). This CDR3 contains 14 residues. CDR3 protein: CASSQGGQGFEQYF. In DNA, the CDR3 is TGTGCCAGCAGCCAAGGGGGACAGGGGTTCGAGCAGTACTTC.

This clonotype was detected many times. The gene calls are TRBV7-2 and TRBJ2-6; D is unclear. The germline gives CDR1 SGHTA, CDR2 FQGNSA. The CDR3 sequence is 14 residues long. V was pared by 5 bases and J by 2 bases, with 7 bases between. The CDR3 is CASSPTAGANVLTF. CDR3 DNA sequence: TGTGCCAGCAGCCCAACTGCTGGGGCCAACGTCCTGACTTTC.

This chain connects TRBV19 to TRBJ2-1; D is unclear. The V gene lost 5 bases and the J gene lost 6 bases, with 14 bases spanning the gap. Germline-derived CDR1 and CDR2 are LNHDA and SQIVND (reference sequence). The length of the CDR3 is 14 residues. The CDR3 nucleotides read TGTGCCAGTAGTGAGTTCGTTTTGCTCAATGAGCAGTTCTTC. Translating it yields CASSEFVLLNEQFF. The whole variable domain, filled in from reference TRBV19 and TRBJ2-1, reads DGGITQSPKYLFRKEGQNVTLSCEQNLNHDAMYWYRQDPGQGLRLIYYSQIVNDFQKGDIAEGYSVSREKKESFPLTVTSAQKNPTAFYLCASSEFVLLNEQFFGPGTRLTVL.

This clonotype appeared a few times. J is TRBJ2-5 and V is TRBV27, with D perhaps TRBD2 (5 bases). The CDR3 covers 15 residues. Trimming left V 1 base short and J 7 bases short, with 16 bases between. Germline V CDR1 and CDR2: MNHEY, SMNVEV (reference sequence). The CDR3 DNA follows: TGTGCCAGCAGTTTATACGGAGGAGCTAGGGCGACCCAGTACTTC. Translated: CASSLYGGARATQYF.

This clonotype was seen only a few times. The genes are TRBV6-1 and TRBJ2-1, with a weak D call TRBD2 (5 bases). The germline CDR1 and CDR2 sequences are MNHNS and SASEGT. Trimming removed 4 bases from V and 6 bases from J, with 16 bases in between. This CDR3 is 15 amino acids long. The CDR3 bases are TGTGCCAGCAGTGGGGCGAGGAGTGGAGGCAATGAGCAGTTCTTC. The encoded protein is CASSGARSGGNEQFF.

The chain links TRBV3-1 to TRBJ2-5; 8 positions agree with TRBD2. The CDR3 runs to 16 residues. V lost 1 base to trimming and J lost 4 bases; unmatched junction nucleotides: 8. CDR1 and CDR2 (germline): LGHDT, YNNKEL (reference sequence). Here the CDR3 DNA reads TGTGCCAGCAGCCAAGGGAAGGGACTAGGGGCAGAGACCCAGTACTTC. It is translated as CASSQGKGLGAETQYF.